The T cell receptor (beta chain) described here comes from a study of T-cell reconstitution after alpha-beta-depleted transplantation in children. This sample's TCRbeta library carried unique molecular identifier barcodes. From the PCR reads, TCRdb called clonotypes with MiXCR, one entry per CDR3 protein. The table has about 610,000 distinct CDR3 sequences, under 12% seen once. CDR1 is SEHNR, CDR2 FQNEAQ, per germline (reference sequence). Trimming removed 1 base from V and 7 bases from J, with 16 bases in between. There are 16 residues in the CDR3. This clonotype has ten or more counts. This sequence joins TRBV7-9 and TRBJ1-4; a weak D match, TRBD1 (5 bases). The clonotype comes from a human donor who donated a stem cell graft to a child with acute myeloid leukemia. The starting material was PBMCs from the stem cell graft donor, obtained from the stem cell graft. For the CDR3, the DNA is TGTGCCAGCAGCTTAGAAAGGACACCGAGGAGTGAAAAACTGTTTTTT. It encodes CASSLERTPRSEKLFF.